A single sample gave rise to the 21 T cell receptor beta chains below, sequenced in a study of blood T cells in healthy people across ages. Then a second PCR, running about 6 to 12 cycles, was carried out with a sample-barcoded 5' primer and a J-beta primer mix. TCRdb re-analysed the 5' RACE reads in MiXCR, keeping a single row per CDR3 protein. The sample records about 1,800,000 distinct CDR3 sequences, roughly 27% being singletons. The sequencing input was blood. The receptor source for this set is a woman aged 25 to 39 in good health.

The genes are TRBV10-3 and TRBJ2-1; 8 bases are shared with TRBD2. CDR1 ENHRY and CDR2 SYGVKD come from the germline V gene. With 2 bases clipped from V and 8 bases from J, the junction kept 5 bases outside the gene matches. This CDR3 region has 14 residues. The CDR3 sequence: CAISEREGPYEQFF. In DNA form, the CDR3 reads TGTGCCATCAGTGAGCGGGAGGGCCCTTATGAGCAGTTCTTC.

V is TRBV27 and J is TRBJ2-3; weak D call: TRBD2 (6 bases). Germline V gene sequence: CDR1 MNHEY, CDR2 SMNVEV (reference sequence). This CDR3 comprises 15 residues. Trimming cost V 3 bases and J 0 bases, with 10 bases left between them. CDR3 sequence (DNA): TGTGCCAGCAGTTTTTTACTAGCCAGCACAGATACGCAGTATTTT. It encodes CASSFLLASTDTQYF.

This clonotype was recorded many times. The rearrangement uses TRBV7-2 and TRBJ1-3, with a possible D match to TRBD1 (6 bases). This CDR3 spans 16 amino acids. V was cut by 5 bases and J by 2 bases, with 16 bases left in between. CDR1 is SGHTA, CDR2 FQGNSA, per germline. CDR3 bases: TGTGCCAGCAGCCTCGACAGGCGTAGTACTGGAAACACCATATATTTT. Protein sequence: CASSLDRRSTGNTIYF.

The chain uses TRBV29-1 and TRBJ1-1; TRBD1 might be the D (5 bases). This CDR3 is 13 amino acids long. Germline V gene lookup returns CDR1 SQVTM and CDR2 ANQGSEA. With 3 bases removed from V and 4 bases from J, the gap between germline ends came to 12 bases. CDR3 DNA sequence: TGCAGCGTTGAGGGGGGAGGATCCACTGAAGCTTTCTTT. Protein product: CSVEGGGSTEAFF.

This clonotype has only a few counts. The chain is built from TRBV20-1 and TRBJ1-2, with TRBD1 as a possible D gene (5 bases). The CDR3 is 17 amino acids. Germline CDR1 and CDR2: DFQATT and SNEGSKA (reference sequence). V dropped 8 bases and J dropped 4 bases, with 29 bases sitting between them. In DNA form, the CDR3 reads TGCAGTCCAACGGGACTTCCCCGAACAAGCATTTCCTATGGCTACACCTTC. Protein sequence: CSPTGLPRTSISYGYTF.

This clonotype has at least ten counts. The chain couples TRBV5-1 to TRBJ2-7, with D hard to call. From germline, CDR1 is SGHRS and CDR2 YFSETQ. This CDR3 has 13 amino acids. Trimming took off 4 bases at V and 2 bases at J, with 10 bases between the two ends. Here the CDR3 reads CASSRPEPYEQYF. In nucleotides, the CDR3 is TGCGCCAGCAGCCGCCCCGAGCCCTACGAGCAGTACTTC.

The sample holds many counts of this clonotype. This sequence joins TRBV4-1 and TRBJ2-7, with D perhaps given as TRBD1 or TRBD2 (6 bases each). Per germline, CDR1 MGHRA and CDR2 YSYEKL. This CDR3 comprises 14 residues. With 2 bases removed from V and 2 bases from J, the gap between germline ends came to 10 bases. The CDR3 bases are TGCGCCAGCAGCCAACCGAGGGGGGCCTACGAGCAGTACTTC. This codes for CASSQPRGAYEQYF.

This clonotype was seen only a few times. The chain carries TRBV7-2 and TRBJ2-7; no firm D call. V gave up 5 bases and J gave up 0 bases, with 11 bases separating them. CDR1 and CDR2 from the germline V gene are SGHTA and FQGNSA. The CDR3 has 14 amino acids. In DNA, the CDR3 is TGTGCCAGCAGCATCTCGATGGCCTCCTACGAGCAGTACTTC. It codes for CASSISMASYEQYF. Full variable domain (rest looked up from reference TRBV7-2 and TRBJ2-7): GAGVSQSPSNKVTEKGKDVELRCDPISGHTALYWYRQSLGQGLEFLIYFQGNSAPDKSGLPSDRFSAERTGGSVSTLTIQRTQQEDSAVYLCASSISMASYEQYFGPGTRLTVT.

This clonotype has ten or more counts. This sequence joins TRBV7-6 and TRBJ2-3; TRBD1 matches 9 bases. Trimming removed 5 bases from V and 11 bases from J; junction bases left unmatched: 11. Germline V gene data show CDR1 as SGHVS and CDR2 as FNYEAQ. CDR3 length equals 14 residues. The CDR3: CASSPQTAGQGQYF. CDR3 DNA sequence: TGTGCCAGCAGCCCTCAGACGGCGGGACAGGGGCAGTATTTT.

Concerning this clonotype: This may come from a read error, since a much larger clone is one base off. In nucleotides, the CDR3 is TGTGCCAGCAGACGAGGACTAGCGGCCTCCTACGAGCAGTTCTTC. Amino acids: CASRRGLAASYEQFF. This chain links TRBV7-2 with TRBJ2-1, with 10 nucleotides matching TRBD2. V trimming: 6 bases; J trimming: 10 bases; junction bases outside the gene matches: 12. The CDR3 is made up of 15 amino acids. Germline CDR1 SGHTA, CDR2 FQGNSA.

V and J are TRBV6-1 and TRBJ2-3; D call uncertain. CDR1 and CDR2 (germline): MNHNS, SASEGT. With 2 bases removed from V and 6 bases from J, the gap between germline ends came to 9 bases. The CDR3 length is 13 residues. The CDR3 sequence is CASSELRSDTQYF. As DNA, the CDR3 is TGTGCCAGCAGTGAATTAAGATCTGATACGCAGTATTTT.

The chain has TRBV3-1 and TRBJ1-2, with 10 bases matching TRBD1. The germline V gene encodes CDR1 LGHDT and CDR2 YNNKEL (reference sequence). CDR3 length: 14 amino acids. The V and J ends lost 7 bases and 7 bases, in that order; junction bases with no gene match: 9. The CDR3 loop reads CASNHRDRGGGYTF. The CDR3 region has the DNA TGTGCCAGCAACCACCGGGACAGGGGCGGTGGCTACACCTTC.

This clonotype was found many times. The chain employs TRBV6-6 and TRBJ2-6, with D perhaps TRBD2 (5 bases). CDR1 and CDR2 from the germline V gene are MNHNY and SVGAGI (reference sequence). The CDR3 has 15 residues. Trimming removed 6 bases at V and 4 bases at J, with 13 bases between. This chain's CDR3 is CASRDEGFGANVLTF. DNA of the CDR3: TGTGCCAGCAGGGATGAGGGCTTCGGGGCCAACGTCCTGACTTTC.

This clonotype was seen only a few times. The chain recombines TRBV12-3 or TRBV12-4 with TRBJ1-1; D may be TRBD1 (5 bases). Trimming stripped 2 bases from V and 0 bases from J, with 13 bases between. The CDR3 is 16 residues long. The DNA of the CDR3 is TGTGCCAGCAGTTTATTGCGGGGGATAGTGAACACTGAAGCTTTCTTT. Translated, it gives CASSLLRGIVNTEAFF.

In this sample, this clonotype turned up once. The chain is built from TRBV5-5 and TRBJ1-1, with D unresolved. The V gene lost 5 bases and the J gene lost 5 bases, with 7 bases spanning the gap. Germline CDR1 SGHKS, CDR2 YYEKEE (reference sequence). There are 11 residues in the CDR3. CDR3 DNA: TGTGCCAGCAGAAACCCGACTGAAGCTTTCTTT. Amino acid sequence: CASRNPTEAFF.

CDR3 region: CASSFGESSYEQYF. CDR3 DNA sequence: TGTGCCAGCAGCTTCGGGGAAAGCTCCTACGAGCAGTACTTC. The chain carries TRBV5-6 and TRBJ2-7; maybe TRBD2 (5 bases). The length of the CDR3 is 14 residues. The germline CDR1 and CDR2 sequences are SGHDT and YYEEEE. V lost 2 bases, J lost 0 bases, and 9 bases lay in between.

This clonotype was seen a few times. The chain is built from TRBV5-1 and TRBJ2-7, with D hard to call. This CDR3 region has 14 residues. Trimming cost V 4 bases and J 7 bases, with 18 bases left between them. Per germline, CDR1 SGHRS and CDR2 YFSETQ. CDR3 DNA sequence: TGCGCCAGCAGCCCCCTCGTGACACACAATGAGCAGTACTTC. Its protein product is CASSPLVTHNEQYF.

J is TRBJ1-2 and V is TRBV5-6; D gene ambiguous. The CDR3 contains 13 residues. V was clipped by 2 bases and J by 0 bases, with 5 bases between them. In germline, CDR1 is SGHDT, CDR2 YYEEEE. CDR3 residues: CASSFSTNYGYTF. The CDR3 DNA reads TGTGCCAGCAGCTTTTCGACTAACTATGGCTACACCTTC.

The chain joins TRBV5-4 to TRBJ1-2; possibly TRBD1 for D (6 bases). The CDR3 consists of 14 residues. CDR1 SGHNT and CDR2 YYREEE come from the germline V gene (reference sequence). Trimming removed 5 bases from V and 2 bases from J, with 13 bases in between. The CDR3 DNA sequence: TGTGCCAGCAGAGTGGGAACAGGGAACTATGGCTACACCTTC. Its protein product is CASRVGTGNYGYTF.

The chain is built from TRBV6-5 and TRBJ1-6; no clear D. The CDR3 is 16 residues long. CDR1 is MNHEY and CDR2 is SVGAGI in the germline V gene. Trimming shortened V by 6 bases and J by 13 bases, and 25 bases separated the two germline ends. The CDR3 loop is CASSHKVLPQPHPLHF. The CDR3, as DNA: TGTGCCAGCAGCCACAAGGTCCTGCCTCAACCCCATCCCCTCCACTTT.

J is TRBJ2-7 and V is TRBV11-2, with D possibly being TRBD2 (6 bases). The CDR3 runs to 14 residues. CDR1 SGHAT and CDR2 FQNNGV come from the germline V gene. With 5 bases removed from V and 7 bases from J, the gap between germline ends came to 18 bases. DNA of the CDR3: TGTGCCAGCAGCCCCGTATCCGGGAGTTTAGAGCAGTACTTC. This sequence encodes CASSPVSGSLEQYF.